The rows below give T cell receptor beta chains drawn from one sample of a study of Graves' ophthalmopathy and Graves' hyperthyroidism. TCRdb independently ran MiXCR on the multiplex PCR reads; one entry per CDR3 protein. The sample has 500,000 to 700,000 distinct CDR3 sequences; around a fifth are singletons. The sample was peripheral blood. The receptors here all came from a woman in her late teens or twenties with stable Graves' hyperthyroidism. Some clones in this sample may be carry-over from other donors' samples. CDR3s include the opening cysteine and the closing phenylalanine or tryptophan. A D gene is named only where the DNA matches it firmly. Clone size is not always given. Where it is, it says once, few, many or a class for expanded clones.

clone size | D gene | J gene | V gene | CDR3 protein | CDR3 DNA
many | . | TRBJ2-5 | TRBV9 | CASSETGRQETQYF | TGTGCCAGCAGCGAAACAGGGAGGCAAGAGACCCAGTACTTC
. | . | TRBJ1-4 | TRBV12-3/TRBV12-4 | CASSLVRGPIEKLFF | TGTGCCAGCAGTTTAGTTCGGGGGCCAATTGAAAAACTGTTTTTT
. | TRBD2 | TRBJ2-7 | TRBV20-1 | CSARGGGREQYF | TGCAGTGCTAGGGGCGGGGGGCGCGAGCAGTACTTC
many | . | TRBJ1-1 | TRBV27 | CASTGGSVAFF | TGTGCCAGCACGGGGGGGTCGGTAGCTTTCTTT
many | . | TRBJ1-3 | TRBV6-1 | CASSESSALRSGNTIYF | TGTGCCAGCAGTGAATCGTCAGCCCTTCGCTCTGGAAACACCATATATTTT
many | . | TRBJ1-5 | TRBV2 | CASSAGGQNQPQHF | TGTGCCAGCAGTGCTGGGGGGCAGAACCAGCCCCAGCATTTT
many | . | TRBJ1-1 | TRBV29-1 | CSAEGLNTEAFF | TGCAGCGCCGAGGGTTTGAACACTGAAGCTTTCTTT
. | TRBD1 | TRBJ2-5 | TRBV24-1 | CATSDPRTGEETQYF | TGTGCCACCAGTGACCCCCGGACAGGAGAAGAGACCCAGTACTTC
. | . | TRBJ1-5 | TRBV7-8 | CASSPRGDQPQHF | TGTGCCAGCAGCCCCCGTGGGGATCAGCCCCAGCATTTT
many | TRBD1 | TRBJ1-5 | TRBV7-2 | CASSAQGGWPQHF | TGTGCCAGCAGCGCACAGGGGGGGTGGCCCCAGCATTTT
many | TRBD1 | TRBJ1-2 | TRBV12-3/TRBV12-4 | CASTPGGRRANYGYTF | TGTGCCAGCACCCCAGGGGGTCGGCGAGCTAACTATGGCTACACCTTC
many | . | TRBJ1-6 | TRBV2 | CASTTNSPLHF | TGTGCCAGCACGACGAATTCACCCCTCCACTTT
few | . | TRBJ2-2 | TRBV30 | CAWRSGADTGELFF | TGTGCCTGGAGGTCTGGGGCGGACACCGGGGAGCTGTTTTTT
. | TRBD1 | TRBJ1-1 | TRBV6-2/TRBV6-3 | CASSGTGAMNTEAFF | TGTGCCAGCAGCGGGACAGGGGCGATGAACACTGAAGCTTTCTTT
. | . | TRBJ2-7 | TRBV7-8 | CASSNDIAKYF | TGTGCCAGCAGCAATGACATCGCCAAGTACTTC
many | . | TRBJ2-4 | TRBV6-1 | CASSVGSRGNKNIQYF | TGTGCCAGCAGTGTGGGGTCAAGGGGAAACAAAAACATTCAGTACTTC